This TCR beta chain was sequenced during a study of response to subunit inactivated influenza vaccine. Germline V gives CDR1 MNHEY, CDR2 SVGEGT. With V trimmed by 4 bases and J by 0 bases, 4 bases remained unmatched. The CDR3 spans 17 residues. TCRdb passed the RT-PCR reads through MiXCR, listing each CDR3 protein once. The repertoire consists of hundreds of thousands of distinct CDR3 sequences, with roughly 14% occurring once and the leading ten covering around 7%. Note on this clonotype: Its specificity is not known.

Study results and limitations: With each seasonal influenza vaccination, the authors suggested, few new T cells are recruited.

The sample was PBMCs from blood, taken 14 to 15 days before vaccination. The rearrangement links TRBV6-2 or TRBV6-3 to TRBJ2-6; 9 bases are a match to TRBD1. This sequence originates from a man between 45 and 60 years old who received an inactivated influenza vaccine. DNA for the CDR3: TGTGCCAGCAGTTTCCGGGACAGGGCCTCTGGGGCCAACGTCCTGACTTTC. Its translation is CASSFRDRASGANVLTF.